The clone carrying this T cell receptor beta chain was observed at least ten times. Its antigen is as yet unknown. The iRepertoire nested amplicon-rescue multiplex PCR amplified TCR alpha and beta CDR3s from RNA. For one-step reverse transcription and amplification, roughly 100-400 ng of tissue mRNA or PBMC total RNA was used. Each CDR3 protein gets one entry after TCRdb re-called the multiplex PCR reads with MiXCR. The data contain fewer than 200,000 distinct CDR3 sequences, 30% to 40% of them singletons. Germline V CDR1 and CDR2: MNHEY, SMNVEV (reference sequence). The CDR3 has 15 residues. V lost 5 bases, J lost 4 bases, and 17 bases lay in between. These data belong to a study of glioma-infiltrating T cells. General study results and limits: Tissue and blood shared very few CDR3 sequences. Non-neoplastic patients had below-expected tissue-blood divergence, while all gliomas exceeded expectation.

Sample: glioma tissue, nonneoplastic brain tissue, or PBMCs (not recorded which). The chain links TRBV27 to TRBJ2-5, with a weak D call TRBD1 (6 bases). The source is a human donor with low-grade glioma or glioblastoma, undergoing nonglioma brain surgery, or in good health (not recorded which). CDR3 sequence (DNA): TGTGCCAGCAGTCTTGTACAGGGTGTTGCAGAGACCCAGTACTTC. Protein sequence: CASSLVQGVAETQYF.